These 27 T cell receptor beta chains were sequenced from one sample in a study of cytomegalovirus exposure and HLA in healthy donors. Researchers ran the PCR with 60 Vbeta and 13 Jbeta primers. Some clones are missing from TCRdb's copy, which holds only in-frame ones; the method was immunoSEQ multiplex PCR. The sample contains over 150,000 clones, roughly 78% of which appear only once. The sample taken for sequencing was PBMCs. The receptors originated from a boy younger than 18 in good health and CMV-seronegative.

The chain uses TRBV18 and TRBJ2-3; D is undetermined. The CDR3 contains 15 residues. The germline V gene encodes CDR1 KGHSH and CDR2 LQKENI. V shed 0 bases and J shed 2 bases, with 9 bases lying between them. The CDR3 loop is CASSPPVGNTDTQYF. CDR3 sequence (DNA): TGTGCCAGCTCACCACCGGTGGGCAACACAGATACGCAGTATTTT.

The rearrangement links TRBV7-9 to TRBJ2-7; 7 positions agree with TRBD2. The CDR3 runs to 16 residues. V was pared by 2 bases and J by 3 bases, with 10 bases of the junction left unmatched. The germline gives CDR1 SEHNR, CDR2 FQNEAQ (reference sequence). CDR3 protein: CASSLRASGPVYEQYF. CDR3 in DNA: TGTGCCAGCAGCTTAAGGGCTAGCGGCCCAGTCTACGAGCAGTACTTC. The full variable domain, rest sourced from reference TRBV7-9 and TRBJ2-7, is DTGVSQNPRHKITKRGQNVTFRCDPISEHNRLYWYRQTLGQGPEFLTYFQNEAQLEKSRLLSDRFSAERPKGSFSTLEIQRTEQGDSAMYLCASSLRASGPVYEQYFGPGTRLTVT.

The rearrangement links TRBV5-4 to TRBJ2-1; 13 nucleotides align to TRBD2. V gave up 10 bases and J gave up 6 bases; unmatched junction bases: 7. The CDR3 has 14 residues. CDR1 SGHNT and CDR2 YYREEE come from the germline V gene (reference sequence). The CDR3 is CAWERLAGGNEQFF. The CDR3 nucleotides read TGTGCCTGGGAAAGACTAGCGGGAGGCAATGAGCAGTTCTTC.

The chain carries TRBV27 and TRBJ1-2, with 8 bases matching TRBD1. CDR3 length: 15 amino acids. Trimming cost V 5 bases and J 2 bases; bases outside gene matches: 7. Germline-derived CDR1 and CDR2 are MNHEY and SMNVEV (reference sequence). CDR3 loop: CASSERTGSNYGYTF. The CDR3 bases are TGTGCCAGCAGTGAACGGACAGGGAGCAACTATGGCTACACCTTC.

This rearrangement joins TRBV5-1 to TRBJ1-2; TRBD1 might be the D (5 bases). V was clipped by 0 bases and J by 6 bases, with 15 bases between them. This CDR3 region has 15 residues. The germline V gene has CDR1 SGHRS and CDR2 YFSETQ. CDR3 bases: TGCGCCAGCAGCTTGGAGGGGCCGCCCCCCCATGGCTACACCTTC. Amino acid sequence: CASSLEGPPPHGYTF.

This clone was seen once. The chain combines TRBV9 with TRBJ1-1; no reliable D call. Germline CDR1 SGDLS, CDR2 YYNGEE. Deletions cut 0 bases from V and 0 bases from J, with 3 bases between. The CDR3 consists of 13 residues. The CDR3 loop reads CASSVVMNTEAFF. DNA of the CDR3: TGTGCCAGCAGCGTAGTAATGAACACTGAAGCTTTCTTT.

CDR3 sequence (DNA): TGTGCCAGCAGCTTATTACGGGGAGGTTCCTACTACGAGCAGTACTTC. It encodes CASSLLRGGSYYEQYF. This rearrangement joins TRBV7-9 to TRBJ2-7; weak D call: TRBD2 (6 bases). CDR3 size: 16 residues. In germline, CDR1 is SEHNR, CDR2 FQNEAQ (reference sequence). V was clipped by 2 bases and J by 3 bases, with 17 bases between them.

About this clone itself: The sample carries other DNA sequences with the same CDR3. V gene TRBV9 combines with J gene TRBJ2-7; TRBD2 agrees at 7 bases. Germline CDR1 SGDLS, CDR2 YYNGEE. Losses at the gene ends were 3 bases for V and 1 base for J; bases not matched to a gene: 4. The CDR3 is 14 amino acids. CDR3 loop: CASSGGGPSYEQYF. In DNA form, the CDR3 reads TGTGCCAGCAGCGGGGGGGGTCCTTCCTACGAGCAGTACTTC.

The gene calls are TRBV7-2 and TRBJ2-7, with D maybe TRBD2 (5 bases). This CDR3 comprises 15 residues. Trimming took off 1 base at V and 2 bases at J, with 12 bases between the two ends. Germline V gene lookup returns CDR1 SGHTA and CDR2 FQGNSA. For the CDR3, the DNA is TGTGCCAGCAGCTTAGAGGCGGGTAGGGCCTACGAGCAGTACTTC. The encoded protein is CASSLEAGRAYEQYF.

The chain uses TRBV10-3 and TRBJ2-6, with D possibly TRBD1 on 6 matching bases. The CDR3 has 16 residues. Trimming stripped 3 bases from V and 2 bases from J, with 11 bases between. Germline-derived CDR1 and CDR2 are ENHRY and SYGVKD. CDR3 nucleotides: TGTGCCATCAGTGACCCCTACAGGGCTGGGGCCAACGTCCTGACTTTC. This translates into CAISDPYRAGANVLTF.

V and J are TRBV11-3 and TRBJ1-2; 8 bases map to TRBD1. Germline V gene data show CDR1 as SGHNT and CDR2 as YENEEA. Losses at the gene ends were 1 base for V and 2 bases for J; bases not matched to a gene: 6. The CDR3 is made up of 16 amino acids. CDR3 nucleotides: TGTGCCAGCAGCTTAGGAATCTGGACAGGGAACTATGGCTACACCTTC. Its translation is CASSLGIWTGNYGYTF.

J is TRBJ2-7 and V is TRBV7-2; 7 bases agree with TRBD1. This CDR3 region has 14 residues. V lost 5 bases to trimming and J lost 1 base; unmatched junction nucleotides: 5. Germline loops: CDR1 SGHTA, CDR2 FQGNSA. The CDR3 DNA is TGTGCCAGCAGCACCGGGACAGTGTCCTACGAGCAGTACTTC. It codes for CASSTGTVSYEQYF.

This clone was found once. The CDR3 loop reads CASSEAGLASNEQFF. The CDR3 DNA is TGTGCCAGCAGTGAGGCGGGACTAGCGAGTAATGAGCAGTTCTTC. This sequence joins TRBV2 and TRBJ2-1; 10 nucleotides match TRBD2. Per germline, CDR1 SNHLY and CDR2 FYNNEI. Trimming took 3 bases from V and 7 from J; bases not matched to a gene: 6. This CDR3 is 15 amino acids long. The variable domain in full, completed from reference TRBV2 and TRBJ2-1, reads EPEVTQTPSHQVTQMGQEVILRCVPISNHLYFYWYRQILGQKVEFLVSFYNNEISEKSEIFDDQFSVERPDGSNFTLKIRSTKLEDSAMYFCASSEAGLASNEQFFGPGTRLTVL.

This chain joins TRBV6-5 and TRBJ2-7, with 10 bases aligning to TRBD2. Germline CDR1 and CDR2: MNHEY and SVGAGI. V trimming: 5 bases; J trimming: 5 bases; junction bases outside the gene matches: 9. This CDR3 is 15 amino acids long. CDR3 coding DNA: TGTGCCAGCAGTCCCCGACTAGCGGGTGCCCACGAGCAGTACTTC. It specifies CASSPRLAGAHEQYF.

This clone was detected once. The V gene is TRBV27, the J gene TRBJ2-7; TRBD1 aligns across 8 bases. The V gene's germline CDR1 is MNHEY and CDR2 SMNVEV (reference sequence). With V trimmed by 6 bases and J by 1 base, 5 bases remained unmatched. The CDR3 is 14 amino acids. For the CDR3, the DNA is TGTGCCAGCAGCAGACAGGGGCGGTCCTACGAGCAGTACTTC. This translates into CASSRQGRSYEQYF.

The chain joins TRBV9 to TRBJ1-1; D unclear. The CDR3 consists of 14 residues. The V end lost 2 bases, the J end lost 0 bases, and 8 bases lay between the germline ends. CDR1 is SGDLS and CDR2 is YYNGEE in the germline V gene. DNA of the CDR3: TGTGCCAGCAGCGTGGCTGCCATGAACACTGAAGCTTTCTTT. Amino acids: CASSVAAMNTEAFF.

In DNA, the CDR3 is TGCGCCAGCAGCCTCGCCTCGACCCCGGGACTAGCGGGGGGAAGCACAGATACGCAGTATTTT. Translation gives CASSLASTPGLAGGSTDTQYF. V is TRBV4-1 and J is TRBJ2-3; 15 bases agree with TRBD2. Looked up from germline, CDR1 is MGHRA and CDR2 is YSYEKL. J was trimmed by 0 bases and V by 4 bases; bases with no gene match: 14. CDR3 length equals 21 residues.

This clone was counted a single time. This chain connects TRBV4-2 to TRBJ2-7, with 9 positions matching TRBD1. Trimming cost V 4 bases and J 2 bases; bases outside gene matches: 9. CDR1 and CDR2 from the germline V gene are LGHNA and YNFKEQ. This CDR3 is 16 amino acids long. This CDR3 is CASSPRLTGGTYEQYF. CDR3 DNA: TGTGCCAGCAGCCCCCGCCTGACAGGGGGAACCTACGAGCAGTACTTC.

The chain employs TRBV28 and TRBJ1-3; the D gene is possibly TRBD1 (6 bases). The CDR3 is made up of 13 amino acids. Trimming shortened V by 5 bases and J by 5 bases, and 10 bases separated the two germline ends. Germline CDR1 MDHEN, CDR2 SYDVKM. The CDR3 nucleotides read TGTGCCAGCAGTAAAGGACAGCGAAACACCATATATTTT. This translates into CASSKGQRNTIYF.

The chain recombines TRBV5-1 with TRBJ2-1; 7 bases are a match to TRBD1. The CDR3 totals 14 residues. The V segment lost 0 bases and the J segment 3 bases; nucleotides outside the gene matches: 0. Germline loops: CDR1 SGHRS, CDR2 YFSETQ. CDR3 DNA: TGCGCCAGCAGCTTGGACAGGGGCTACAATGAGCAGTTCTTC. Translating gives CASSLDRGYNEQFF.

The gene calls are TRBV10-3 and TRBJ1-1; TRBD1 might be the D (6 bases). V dropped 5 bases and J dropped 0 bases, with 13 bases sitting between them. This CDR3 region has 15 residues. Germline lookup yields CDR1 ENHRY and CDR2 SYGVKD. The CDR3 sequence: CAISRSDRLNTEAFF. CDR3 nucleotide sequence: TGTGCCATCAGTCGGTCGGACAGACTGAACACTGAAGCTTTCTTT.

V usage is TRBV10-3 and J usage is TRBJ2-7; possible D gene TRBD1, 5 bases. This CDR3 contains 13 residues. Per the germline V gene, CDR1 is ENHRY and CDR2 is SYGVKD. Trimming removed 6 bases at V and 3 bases at J, with 12 bases between. The CDR3 nucleotides read TGTGCCATCAGCAAAGGACAAAACTACGAGCAGTACTTC. It codes for CAISKGQNYEQYF.

Only one count was recorded for this clone. CDR3 region: CAINTAGADEQYF. The CDR3 DNA follows: TGTGCCATCAATACGGCGGGAGCCGACGAGCAGTACTTC. The chain links TRBV10-3 to TRBJ2-7, with TRBD2 matching 7 bases. Germline values: CDR1 ENHRY, CDR2 SYGVKD. Trimming at V came to 7 bases and at J to 5 bases, leaving 8 bases not matched to a gene. This CDR3 comprises 13 residues.

The V and J genes are TRBV6-4 and TRBJ1-1; TRBD1 aligns across 8 bases. CDR1 is MRHNA, CDR2 SNTAGT, per germline. V was clipped by 6 bases and J by 2 bases; unmatched bases: 8. The CDR3 has 15 amino acids. The CDR3 loop reads CASREQGALNTEAFF. In DNA form, the CDR3 reads TGTGCCAGCAGGGAGCAGGGGGCCCTAAACACTGAAGCTTTCTTT.

This clone was counted only a few times. The chain employs TRBV6-5 and TRBJ1-5; weak D call: TRBD1 (5 bases). The ends were cut back, 4 bases at V and 6 bases at J, with 13 bases in the middle. The CDR3 loop spans 14 amino acids. The V gene's germline CDR1 is MNHEY and CDR2 SVGAGI. CDR3 coding DNA: TGTGCCAGCAGTTGGGTGGCAGGGCCTCAGCCCCAGCATTTT. It translates to CASSWVAGPQPQHF.

V and J are TRBV30 and TRBJ2-3; maybe TRBD1 (6 bases). Germline V CDR1 and CDR2: GTSNPN, SVGIG (reference sequence). Trimming cost V 5 bases and J 3 bases, with 9 bases left between them. The CDR3 loop spans 12 amino acids. The CDR3 DNA reads as TGTGCCTGGGGGGGCCCGACAGATACGCAGTATTTT. Translation gives CAWGGPTDTQYF.

For this clone: At one end the junction does not follow the germline gene, possibly because of a read error. The chain combines TRBV5-1 with TRBJ1-1; D not certain. Germline V gene data show CDR1 as SGHRS and CDR2 as YFSETQ. The CDR3 totals 17 residues. In DNA form, the CDR3 reads TGCGCCAGCAGCTTGTTATCGGGGAAAGTTCATAACACTGGAGCTTTCTTT. Protein sequence: CASSLLSGKVHNTGAFF.